This T cell receptor beta chain was identified during a study of radiotherapy plus CTLA-4 blockade in lung cancer. Across the whole study: Patients showed objective responses in about 20% of cases and disease control in roughly 31%. Notes on the study in general: Clones derived from tumor TCRs expanded in blood after radiotherapy plus ipilimumab.

The CDR3 runs to 19 residues. Looked up from germline, CDR1 is SGDLS and CDR2 is YYNGEE. V shed 4 bases, J shed 0 bases, and the junction held 9 bases outside the gene matches. Generated by immunoSEQ multiplex PCR, the TCRdb table keeps only in-frame clones and is missing some. Here the sample spans tens of thousands of clones, 60% to 80% being singletons. This clone was detected once. The target antigen is unknown. Sequenced here: peripheral blood, sampled from a patient treated with radiotherapy plus ipilimumab. V gene TRBV9 combines with J gene TRBJ2-2; 13 nucleotides match TRBD2. The TCR originated in a human donor with non-small cell lung cancer whose response to radiotherapy plus ipilimumab could not be evaluated. CDR3: CASSPSGLAGISNTGELFF. The CDR3 DNA sequence: TGTGCCAGCAGCCCGTCGGGACTAGCGGGGATATCGAACACCGGGGAGCTGTTTTTT.